This T cell receptor (beta chain) emerged from a study of control samples from healthy donors and cancer patients. Deletions cut 0 bases from V and 0 bases from J, with 13 bases between. CDR1 is SQVTM and CDR2 is ANQGSEA in the germline V gene. CDR3 size: 16 residues. Generated by immunoSEQ multiplex PCR, the TCRdb table keeps only in-frame clones and is missing some. The sample includes fewer than 120,000 clones, over 75% of them seen just once. The chain combines TRBV29-1 with TRBJ2-3; D is uncertain. This receptor was taken from a woman aged 55 to 70 with lung cancer. Input material: PBMCs. The CDR3 DNA is TGCAGCGTTGAAGATCGATTGGTATCTAGCACAGATACGCAGTATTTT. Amino acid sequence: CSVEDRLVSSTDTQYF.